The T cell receptor beta chain under discussion was sequenced for a study of T cell responses to AZD1222 COVID-19 vaccine. Pooling was applied to second doses at about 4 or about 12 weeks. TCRdb's copy holds only in-frame clones and misses some; the assay was immunoSEQ multiplex PCR. The data contain under 70,000 clones, around 89% of them singletons. Trimming took 3 bases from V and 0 from J, leaving 9 bases between them. The V gene's germline CDR1 is KGHSH and CDR2 LQKENI. The CDR3 covers 15 residues. General study points: White British donors predominated, females outnumbered males, and clonal diversity was possibly underestimated.

Note on this clone: Its antigen is undetermined.

This material consisted of peripheral blood, taken 28 days after the second AZD1222 dose. The receptor's source is an adult who received the AZD1222 COVID-19 vaccine. The V call is TRBV18, the J call TRBJ1-5; D remains ambiguous. CDR3 sequence (DNA): TGTGCCAGCTCACCCCTAGCAGATAGCAATCAGCCCCAGCATTTT. Protein sequence: CASSPLADSNQPQHF. The entire variable domain, with the rest obtained from reference TRBV18 and TRBJ1-5, is as follows: NAGVMQNPRHLVRRRGQEARLRCSPMKGHSHVYWYRQLPEEGLKFMVYLQKENIIDESGMPKERFSAEFPKEGPSILRIQQVVRGDSAAYFCASSPLADSNQPQHFGDGTRLSIL.